This TCR beta chain is drawn from a study of CD8+CD57+ T cells in acquired aplastic anemia listed by TCRdb under 2018. At the level of the whole study: Extracted DNA from sorted CD4+ and CD8+ cells averaged around 3.4 ug, ranging from roughly 0.17 to 27.4 ug. A CD8+CD57+ expansion meant a frequency higher than the mean frequency seen in healthy subjects. Broad study findings and their caveats: Although roughly 29 CD8+ CDR3 sequences were shared by patients and controls, these sequences appeared highly expressed in patients and within the immunodominant clones of patients. No significant difference in CD8+ Simpson's diversity was found between patients and healthy controls (P=0.060).

Genomic DNA was used as template for profiling of TCR beta VDJ combinations and CDR3 sequences. TCR repertoire sequencing was run on an Illumina HiSeq 2000. The original methods were these. Repertoires were assessed using TRBV/TRBJ rearrangement plots, CDR3 size and DJ length profiles, and Simpson's diversity index. Whichever DNA sequence was most abundant in the deep sequencing data was defined as the immunodominant clone. CDR3 amino acid sequences were checked for sharing between subjects and were compared against published repertoires and the VDJdb database. The public reads were run again by TCRdb, first through fastp at Q25 and then through MiXCR, and only productive beta chains were kept. For every CDR3 protein sequence, its rows merge into one entry that carries the most common genes and DNA. TCRdb assigned the V and J calls; the authors' analysis was not used. This sample gives about 200,000 distinct CDR3 sequences in total; approximately 60% of them show up just once. The ten largest clones take up roughly 64% of the sample.

Taken from cysteine to phenylalanine, the CDR3 has 14 residues. The DNA shown is the 42-base CDR3, in frame from base 1. V lost 7 bases and J lost 2 bases; the stretch between them is 14 bases long. According to the germline V gene, CDR1 reads SNHLY and CDR2 reads FYNNEI. This clonotype came up a few times. Its antigen is unknown. No much larger clone is present one base from it, and per-base qualities are unavailable. The patients picked for sequencing were ones in whom flow cytometry had shown an expansion of CD8+CD57+ cells. Severe acquired aplastic anemia was diagnosed in all patients according to International Study of Aplastic Anemia and Agranulocytosis and Camitta criteria. At the time blood was sampled, none of the patients had received any therapy. TCR repertoires of sorted CD4+ and CD8+ blood T cells from severe aplastic anemia patients and healthy subjects were deep-sequenced in the study. Patients were enrolled under clinicaltrials.gov protocols 00001620, 01623167, 00001397, 00071045, 00081523 and 00961064 in the USA. Ficoll-Paque density gradient centrifugation was used to isolate peripheral blood mononuclear cells. Before DNA extraction, CD4+ and CD8+ T cells were sorted by FACS or by magnetic beads.

The TCR sequence derives from a human donor with aplastic anemia. The specimen was sorted CD4+, CD8+, or CD8+CD57+ T cells (not recorded which) from PBMCs. The chain employs TRBV2 and TRBJ1-2, with the D gene uncertain. The bases are TGTGCCAGCAAGGCGGACTACGTCAACTATGGCTACACCTTC. Its coded protein is CASKADYVNYGYTF.